This T cell receptor beta chain was obtained from a study of blood T cell repertoires in COVID-19. About the study: Samples representing acute and convalescent COVID-19 were sourced from the United States, Italy and Spain. PBMCs, B-cell-depleted T cells, or T cells provided the cDNA or gDNA that made up the material.

As processed by the authors: How many nucleated cells were present was estimated from reference gene primer amplification. TCRdb keeps only in-frame clones here, not all; method: immunoSEQ multiplex PCR. The V and J calls and the clone size are those of that table, but D and trimming were determined from the DNA. The profile shows 35,000 to 50,000 clones, about 80% of them singletons. Sequenced sample: peripheral blood. This TCR derives from a man aged 50-60 years with active or convalescent COVID-19.

CDR3 region: CASSPGTSPDTQYF. The CDR3 bases are TGCGCCAGCAGCCCAGGGACTAGCCCAGATACGCAGTATTTT. V gene TRBV5-1 combines with J gene TRBJ2-3, with 9 bases aligning to TRBD2. Losses at the gene ends were 4 bases for V and 4 bases for J; bases not matched to a gene: 4. CDR3 length: 14 residues. Germline CDR1 and CDR2: SGHRS and YFSETQ. Drawing the rest from reference TRBV5-1 and TRBJ2-3, the complete variable domain is KAGVTQTPRYLIKTRGQQVTLSCSPISGHRSVSWYQQTPGQGLQFLFEYFSETQRNKGNFPGRFSGRQFSNSRSEMNVSTLELGDSALYLCASSPGTSPDTQYFGPGTRLTVL.